Here is one T cell receptor (beta chain) with its context. What it recognizes is unknown. The data derive from a study of shared clonotypes between healthy human individuals. Several immunoSEQ 96-well plates shared each subset's DNA, each plate a replicate. The sequencing of unsorted PBMC DNA took place on ten immunoSEQ deep assay plates. Sequencing used immunoSEQ multiplex PCR; TCRdb keeps in-frame clones, though not all of them. The sample has fewer than 700,000 clones, roughly four fifths seen once; the top ten hold 12%. Trimming removed 2 bases from V and 4 bases from J; junction bases left unmatched: 7. The CDR3 runs 16 residues. Per germline, CDR1 SNHLY and CDR2 FYNNEI. Those who donated were healthy HIV-negative adults, with no recent acute infections or vaccinations reported. Notes on the study in general: Sequencing depth was predicted to influence how clonotypes are shared among donors.

Sequencing was done on a sample of PBMCs. The clonotype comes from a woman between 40 and 55 years old in good health. Some clones in this sample may be carry-over from other donors' samples. J is TRBJ2-3 and V is TRBV2, with 9 nucleotides matching TRBD2. CDR3 nucleotide sequence: TGTGCCAGCAGTGAAATGGCGGGAGGGGTCGCAGATACGCAGTATTTT. Its protein is CASSEMAGGVADTQYF.